This T cell receptor beta chain was recorded in a study of shared clonotypes between healthy human individuals. Study-level findings and limits: Genetic and exposure-history diversity was limited by the small donor number. Larger estimated richness was generally recorded for naive subsets relative to memory subsets.

Only in-frame clones appear in the TCRdb table, and some are missing; sequencing was by immunoSEQ multiplex PCR. The sample includes under 2,000,000 clones, over 85% seen only once; the top ten take roughly 1%. Details on this clone: Its matching antigen is unknown.

CD45RO-negative, CCR7-selected cells formed the naive CD8 fraction, which excluded terminally differentiated effector memory CD45RA+ cells. The CDR3 has 17 amino acids. Trimming removed 5 bases from V and 1 base from J; junction bases left unmatched: 9. The germline gives CDR1 SGHAT, CDR2 FQNNGV. The TCR originated in a young man in good health. The source material was naive CD8+ T cells sorted from blood. The V call is TRBV11-2, the J call TRBJ2-5, with TRBD2 matching 11 bases. Here the CDR3 DNA reads TGTGCCAGCAGCCAATCGACTAGCGGGAAGTTCCAAGAGACCCAGTACTTC. Translated, it gives CASSQSTSGKFQETQYF.